This T cell receptor beta chain was documented in a study of radiation and T cells in renal cell carcinoma. Specified time point: baseline pretreatment blood. As for treatment: 15 Gy SBRT to primary tumor, nephrectomy 4 weeks later. After SBRT, blood was collected at 2 and 4 weeks, plus baseline. CDR1 and CDR2 from the germline V gene are SGHNT and YYREEE (reference sequence). The CDR3 totals 15 residues. V lost 2 bases, J lost 4 bases, and 8 bases stayed unmatched. Generated by immunoSEQ multiplex PCR, the TCRdb table keeps only in-frame clones and is missing some. The data show some 120,000 clones, roughly 80% seen once.

Sequenced here: blood, sampled from a patient whose treatment included radiotherapy and nephrectomy. This chain connects TRBV5-4 to TRBJ1-2; 7 bases match TRBD1. This receptor was obtained from a woman aged 60 to 75 with renal cell carcinoma. The CDR3 DNA follows: TGTGCCAGCAGCTTTACTGACAGGGCCGCCTATGGCTACACCTTC. Residues: CASSFTDRAAYGYTF.